This passage covers 20 T cell receptor beta chains from one sample sequenced in a study of metastatic and nonmetastatic thyroid tumors. With MiXCR, TCRdb reprocessed the PCR reads. The sample has roughly 4,900 clones; roughly 27% are singletons. Every patient was untreated before thyroid surgery. Input material: adjacent normal tissue. These receptors were obtained from a female donor with papillary thyroid cancer or a benign thyroid nodule (not recorded which). Some clones in this sample may be carry-over from other donors' samples.

V usage is TRBV30 and J usage is TRBJ1-1, with a tentative D call TRBD1 (5 bases). This CDR3 is 15 amino acids long. The V gene's germline CDR1 is GTSNPN and CDR2 SVGIG (reference sequence). The V gene lost 2 bases and the J gene lost 6 bases, with 19 bases spanning the gap. The CDR3 here is CAWSTWGGDVSEAFF. CDR3 DNA: TGTGCCTGGAGTACCTGGGGGGGGGACGTATCTGAAGCTTTCTTT.

This sequence joins TRBV3-1 and TRBJ2-6; no reliable D call. V was shortened by 1 base and J by 3 bases, with 1 base between the two germline ends. Per germline, CDR1 LGHDT and CDR2 YNNKEL (reference sequence). The CDR3 has 13 amino acids. CDR3 sequence: CASSQGGANVLTF. For the CDR3, the DNA is TGTGCCAGCAGCCAAGGTGGGGCCAACGTCCTGACTTTC.

This clone is categorized as medium-sized. The chain uses TRBV20-1 and TRBJ1-5; tentatively, D is TRBD1 (6 bases). The CDR3 is 13 amino acids. Trimming left V 5 bases short and J 4 bases short, with 12 bases between. CDR1 is DFQATT, CDR2 SNEGSKA, per germline (reference sequence). CDR3 coding DNA: TGCAGTGCTGGGGGGGGGGCGAATCAGCCCCAGCATTTT. Its protein product is CSAGGGANQPQHF.

The rearrangement joins TRBV28 to TRBJ1-2; TRBD1 is a possible D gene (5 bases). The germline V and J ends were trimmed by 5 bases and 6 bases, with 22 bases remaining between them. The CDR3 totals 16 residues. Germline V gene lookup returns CDR1 MDHEN and CDR2 SYDVKM. The CDR3 DNA reads as TGTGCCAGCAGTGGGGCTGGCTTTCACGGGTGGGATGGCTACACCTTC. It is translated as CASSGAGFHGWDGYTF.

The rearrangement joins TRBV11-3 to TRBJ1-1; D is ambiguous. The V gene's germline CDR1 is SGHNT and CDR2 YENEEA. CDR3 length: 12 residues. Trimming cost V 5 bases and J 8 bases, with 12 bases left between them. CDR3 protein: CASSARTGEAFF. For the CDR3, the DNA is TGTGCCAGCAGCGCCCGAACGGGGGAAGCTTTCTTT. Drawing the rest from reference TRBV11-3 and TRBJ1-1, the complete variable domain is EAGVVQSPRYKIIEKKQPVAFWCNPISGHNTLYWYLQNLGQGPELLIRYENEEAVDDSQLPKDRFSAERLKGVDSTLKIQPAELGDSAVYLCASSARTGEAFFGQGTRLTVV.

The chain couples TRBV28 to TRBJ1-2, with 7 bases identical to TRBD1. This CDR3 has 14 amino acids. V shed 4 bases and J 4 bases; nucleotides not matched to a gene: 6. CDR1 MDHEN and CDR2 SYDVKM come from the germline V gene. The DNA for the CDR3 is TGTGCCAGCAGTTCCAGGGGGGTTGTCTATGGCTACACCTTC. This sequence encodes CASSSRGVVYGYTF.

About this clone itself: The junction departs from germline at one end; a sequencing error may be responsible. This sequence joins TRBV19 and TRBJ2-1; the match to TRBD2 covers 12 bases. This CDR3 region has 16 residues. Germline CDR1 and CDR2: LNHDA and SQIVND (reference sequence). The CDR3 region is CASTIRTSGKGNEQFF. The DNA for the CDR3 is TGTGCCAGTACTATAAGGACTAGCGGGAAAGGAAATGAGCAGTTCTTC.

This clone was counted ten times or more. V and J are TRBV18 and TRBJ2-1, with a possible D match to TRBD1 (5 bases). V was clipped by 3 bases and J by 5 bases, with 8 bases between them. The CDR3 loop spans 13 amino acids. Germline loops: CDR1 KGHSH, CDR2 LQKENI. Here the CDR3 reads CASSPWTNNEQFF. DNA for the CDR3: TGTGCCAGCTCACCTTGGACAAACAATGAGCAGTTCTTC.

Ten or more counts support this clone. The V gene is TRBV9, the J gene TRBJ2-1; TRBD1 aligns across 9 bases. Germline V gene data show CDR1 as SGDLS and CDR2 as YYNGEE. CDR3 length equals 15 residues. Unmatched junction bases numbered 7, after V lost 6 bases and J lost 3 bases. The CDR3 protein is CASNSGQGRYNEQFF. The CDR3 DNA reads TGTGCCAGCAATAGCGGACAGGGGCGCTACAATGAGCAGTTCTTC.

Turning to this clone: A much larger clone differs by one base, so this may be a read error. The gene calls are TRBV3-1 and TRBJ2-7, with D possibly TRBD1 on 7 matching bases. V lost 1 base and J 4 bases, leaving 20 bases between the germline ends. This CDR3 is built from 17 residues. Per germline, CDR1 LGHDT and CDR2 YNNKEL (reference sequence). The CDR3 region has the DNA TGTGCCAGCAGCCAAGGTTTCCCGGCAGGGGGGATTTACGAGCAGTACTTC. It codes for CASSQGFPAGGIYEQYF.

This clone appeared a few times. The chain is built from TRBV6-1 and TRBJ1-4, with D perhaps TRBD1 (5 bases). Trimming pared 6 bases from V and 5 bases from J, leaving 7 bases between. The CDR3 sequence is 12 residues long. The germline V gene has CDR1 MNHNS and CDR2 SASEGT. The CDR3 here is CASSRTNEKLFF. The CDR3 DNA reads TGTGCCAGCAGCCGGACAAATGAAAAACTGTTTTTT.

By frequency in the sample, this clone is medium-sized. The chain couples TRBV5-1 to TRBJ2-1; D ambiguous. The CDR3 is 13 residues long. With 2 bases removed from V and 4 bases from J, the gap between germline ends came to 7 bases. Germline values: CDR1 SGHRS, CDR2 YFSETQ. CDR3 amino acids: CASSLNGYNEQFF. CDR3 nucleotides: TGCGCCAGCAGCTTAAATGGGTACAATGAGCAGTTCTTC.

This clone was detected a few times. The chain employs TRBV2 and TRBJ1-2; 7 nucleotides agree with TRBD1. Trimming cost V 7 bases and J 5 bases; bases outside gene matches: 7. The germline gives CDR1 SNHLY, CDR2 FYNNEI. This CDR3 comprises 13 residues. The CDR3 is CASTIDREYGYTF. Here the CDR3 DNA reads TGTGCCAGCACTATCGACAGGGAGTATGGCTACACCTTC.

Written as DNA, the CDR3 is TGTGCCAGTAGTATTGGGAGGGGCACTGAAGCTTTCTTT. This codes for CASSIGRGTEAFF. The V call is TRBV19, the J call TRBJ1-1, with D perhaps TRBD1 (5 bases). The V end was cut by 3 bases, the J end by 4 bases, with 9 bases between. The CDR3 extends over 13 amino acids. Germline-derived CDR1 and CDR2 are LNHDA and SQIVND (reference sequence).

V gene TRBV28 combines with J gene TRBJ2-1; D not resolved. This CDR3 region has 11 residues. Trimming pared 5 bases from V and 6 bases from J, leaving 5 bases between. The germline V gene encodes CDR1 MDHEN and CDR2 SYDVKM. CDR3 sequence reads: CASSGANEQFF. CDR3 coding DNA: TGTGCCAGCAGTGGAGCCAATGAGCAGTTCTTC.

The V call is TRBV6-1, the J call TRBJ2-3, with 7 bases matching TRBD2. The trim removed 6 bases at V and 6 bases at J, leaving 3 bases unmatched. Germline V gene data show CDR1 as MNHNS and CDR2 as SASEGT. This CDR3 has 12 residues. This chain's CDR3 is CASRGGTDTQYF. The CDR3 nucleotides read TGTGCCAGCAGGGGGGGGACGGATACGCAGTATTTT.

This clone turned up a few times. The genes are TRBV27 and TRBJ2-7, with unresolved D. This CDR3 is 12 amino acids long. V lost 4 bases and J lost 2, with 6 bases in between. From germline, CDR1 is MNHEY and CDR2 SMNVEV (reference sequence). The CDR3 loop reads CASSSRTYEQYF. The CDR3 DNA reads TGTGCCAGCAGTTCGCGGACCTACGAGCAGTACTTC.

The chain combines TRBV6-5 with TRBJ2-4, with a tentative D call TRBD2 (5 bases). Gene TRBJ2-1 matches the end of the DNA better, so the J call may be wrong. The CDR3 totals 17 residues. Germline V gene sequence: CDR1 MNHEY, CDR2 SVGAGI. The CDR3 sequence is CASSYRLAGLRAERQFF. The CDR3 DNA follows: TGTGCCAGCAGTTACCGTCTAGCTGGACTTCGGGCCGAGCGACAGTTCTTC.

J is TRBJ2-5 and V is TRBV2; the match to TRBD2 covers 13 bases. From germline, CDR1 is SNHLY and CDR2 FYNNEI. This CDR3 is 16 amino acids long. V dropped 11 bases and J dropped 9; count of bases not matched to a gene: 18. The DNA for the CDR3 is TGTGCCGGGGGACTAGCGGGGTCGGGGCCTCGTTTGGCCCAGTACTTC. It codes for CAGGLAGSGPRLAQYF.

In its sample, this clone was seen a few times. This chain links TRBV6-1 with TRBJ2-7, with 9 nucleotides matching TRBD1. CDR1 MNHNS and CDR2 SASEGT come from the germline V gene. The CDR3 loop spans 16 amino acids. The DNA for the CDR3 is TGTGCGGCGCATGGGAACAGGGGGCGCAACTTGCTCGAGCAGTACTTC. This sequence encodes CAAHGNRGRNLLEQYF.